The rows below give T cell receptor beta chains drawn from one sample of a study of OX40 agonist ivuxolimab in advanced cancers. Assay used: immunoSEQ multiplex PCR; TCRdb lists only in-frame clones, some missing. The sample carries approximately 88,000 clones, about 88% recorded once. Sequenced material: CD4+ or CD8+ T cells sorted from blood, taken in a trial of the OX40 agonist ivuxolimab. These receptors came from an adult with an advanced solid tumor such as melanoma, head and neck, liver or kidney cancer. Each CDR3 is given with its conserved first and last residue. D genes are given only for firm matches. Rows may omit the clone size; those that give it use once, few, many or a size class.

J	V	size	D	CDR3	DNA
TRBJ2-3	TRBV7-8	-	TRBD2	CASSLARIAGLTDTQYF	TGTGCCAGCAGCTTAGCGCGGATAGCGGGGTTGACAGATACGCAGTATTTT
TRBJ2-2	TRBV27	once	-	CASSFANTGELFF	TGTGCCAGCAGTTTCGCGAACACCGGGGAGCTGTTTTTT
TRBJ1-1	TRBV7-9	-	-	CASSRQVLNTEAFF	TGTGCCAGCAGCCGACAGGTACTGAACACTGAAGCTTTCTTT
TRBJ1-1	TRBV6-1	-	-	CASSPSRGGRTEAFF	TGTGCCAGCAGCCCAAGCCGGGGGGGCCGGACTGAAGCTTTCTTT
TRBJ1-2	TRBV4-3	few	-	CASSQARNYGYTF	TGCGCCAGCAGCCAAGCCCGGAACTATGGCTACACCTTC
TRBJ1-6	TRBV7-2	few	-	CASTPDRHNSPLHF	TGTGCCAGCACTCCGGACCGACATAATTCACCCCTCCACTTT
TRBJ2-4	TRBV19	-	-	CASSIKGSENIQYF	TGTGCCAGTAGTATTAAAGGGTCGGAAAACATTCAGTACTTC
TRBJ2-7	TRBV18	-	TRBD1	CASSPLPTGPNEQYF	TGTGCCAGCTCACCCCTCCCGACAGGGCCGAACGAGCAGTACTTC
TRBJ2-5	TRBV5-1	-	TRBD2	CASSLLNSGGEKTQYF	TGCGCCAGCAGCTTACTCAATAGCGGGGGAGAGAAGACCCAGTACTTC
TRBJ1-2	TRBV7-2	-	-	CASSPRQAYGYTF	TGTGCCAGCAGCCCCCGACAGGCCTATGGCTACACCTTC
TRBJ2-7	TRBV27	-	TRBD1	CASTPFRDRTYEQYF	TGTGCCAGCACCCCTTTCCGGGACAGGACCTACGAGCAGTACTTC
TRBJ1-5	TRBV5-6	-	-	CASSFRVGSNQPQHF	TGTGCCAGCAGCTTCCGGGTAGGGAGCAATCAGCCCCAGCATTTT
TRBJ1-6	TRBV14	few	TRBD1	CASSHGTGNSPLHF	TGTGCCAGCAGCCATGGGACAGGGAATTCACCCCTCCACTTT
TRBJ1-3	TRBV6-1	once	-	CASSADRLSGNTIYF	TGTGCCAGCAGTGCCGACAGGCTCTCTGGAAACACCATATATTTT